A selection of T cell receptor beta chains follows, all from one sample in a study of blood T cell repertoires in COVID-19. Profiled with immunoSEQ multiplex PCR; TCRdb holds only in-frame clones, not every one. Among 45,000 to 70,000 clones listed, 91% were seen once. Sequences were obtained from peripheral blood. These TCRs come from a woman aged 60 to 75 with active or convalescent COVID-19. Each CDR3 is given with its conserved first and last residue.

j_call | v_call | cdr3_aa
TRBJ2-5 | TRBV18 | CASSPNRDRGETQYF
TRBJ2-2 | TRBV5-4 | CASSLAGTSGTGELFF
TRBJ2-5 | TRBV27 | CASSFAGLQETQYF
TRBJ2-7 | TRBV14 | CASSQQTGGVYEQYF
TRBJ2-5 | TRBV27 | CASSLDYHQETQYF
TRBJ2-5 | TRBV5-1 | CASSLGTGLQTQYF
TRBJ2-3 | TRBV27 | CASRASGSPDTQYF
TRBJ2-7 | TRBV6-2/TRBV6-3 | CASSYSPSGVYEQYF
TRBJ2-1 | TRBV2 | CASSGGSTSYNEQFF
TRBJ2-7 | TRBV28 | CASRETGGPYEQYF
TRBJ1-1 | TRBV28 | CASSLAGGTEAFF
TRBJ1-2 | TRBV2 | CASSEARPGSYGYTF
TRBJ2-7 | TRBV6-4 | CASSDEAGAYEQYF
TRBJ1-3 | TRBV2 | CASTLNDRDSGNTIYF
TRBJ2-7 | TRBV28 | CASSFPGQGTYEQYF
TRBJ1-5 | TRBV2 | CASRRIQGGQPQHF
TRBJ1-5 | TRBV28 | CASRGGAGGNQPQHF
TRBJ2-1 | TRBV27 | CASISGLGDNEQFF
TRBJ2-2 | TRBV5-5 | CASSLMAGGTGELFF
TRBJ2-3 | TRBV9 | CASSVRGDPPDTQYF
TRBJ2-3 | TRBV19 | CASSTGLAGGGYF
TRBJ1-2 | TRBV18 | CASSSGQGGLYGYTF
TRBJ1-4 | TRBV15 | CATSRQGVGEKLFF
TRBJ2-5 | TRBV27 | CASSRQGSPTKETQYF
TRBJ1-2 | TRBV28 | CASSLSLSGYGYTF
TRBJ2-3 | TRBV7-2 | CASSSSGADTQYF
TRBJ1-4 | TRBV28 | CASSRPGTGNEKLFF
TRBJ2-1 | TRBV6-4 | CASSDSNRGLYNEQFF
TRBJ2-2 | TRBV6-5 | CASRVGVDTGELFF
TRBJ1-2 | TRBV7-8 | CASSRGTGASPTYTF
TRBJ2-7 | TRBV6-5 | CASSYTDSIGQYF
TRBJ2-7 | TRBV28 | CASSPIAGSIPYEQYF
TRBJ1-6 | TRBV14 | CASSLANSPLHF
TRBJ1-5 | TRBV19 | CASGERGNQPQHF
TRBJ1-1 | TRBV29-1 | CSVPTGMDTEAFF